The clone carrying this T cell receptor beta chain was seen a few times. Its antigen is unidentified. Per the germline V gene, CDR1 is LGHNA and CDR2 is YNFKEQ. CDR3 length: 14 amino acids. The V gene lost 1 base and the J gene lost 5 bases, with 12 bases spanning the gap. The data derive from a study of cytomegalovirus exposure and HLA in healthy donors. Study-wide results and limits: Analysis was performed later, and it showed HLA-associated TCR beta chains to be more clonally expanded than equally common others.

PCR involved 60 Vbeta and 13 Jbeta primers. Profiled with immunoSEQ multiplex PCR; TCRdb holds only in-frame clones, not every one. Of about 120,000 clones listed, over 9.5% were seen once; the top ten hold approximately 4.4%. The sequence was collected from a woman under 30 in good health and CMV-seropositive. Source material: PBMCs. J is TRBJ2-7 and V is TRBV4-2; a weak D match, TRBD1 (5 bases). Written as DNA, the CDR3 is TGTGCCAGCAGCCAAGGTAGGGGCGACGACGAGCAGTACTTC. It specifies CASSQGRGDDEQYF.